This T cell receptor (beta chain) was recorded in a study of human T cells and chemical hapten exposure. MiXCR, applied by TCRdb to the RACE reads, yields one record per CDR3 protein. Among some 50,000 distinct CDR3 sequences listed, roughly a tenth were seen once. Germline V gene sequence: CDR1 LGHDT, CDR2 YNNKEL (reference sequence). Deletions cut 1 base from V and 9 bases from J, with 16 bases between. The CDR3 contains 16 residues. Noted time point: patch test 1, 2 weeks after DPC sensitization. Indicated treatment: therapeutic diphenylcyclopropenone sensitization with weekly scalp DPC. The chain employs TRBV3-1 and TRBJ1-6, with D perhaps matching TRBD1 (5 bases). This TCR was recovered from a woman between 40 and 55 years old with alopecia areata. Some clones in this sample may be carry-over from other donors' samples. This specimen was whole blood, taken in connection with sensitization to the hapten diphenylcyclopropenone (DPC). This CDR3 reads CASSQGAGLGGSPLHF. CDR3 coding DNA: TGTGCCAGCAGCCAAGGGGCCGGCCTCGGGGGTTCACCCCTCCACTTT.